These 29 T cell receptor beta chains share one sample of origin, sequenced in a study of CD8+ T cells in alopecia areata. Treatment meaning: oral pan-JAK inhibitor, 5-10 mg twice daily. It was cDNA, reverse transcribed from extracted RNA, that served as the sequencing template. The repertoire was sequenced with immunoSEQ multiplex PCR; TCRdb's copy has only in-frame clones and lacks some. This table holds around 70,000 clones, around 30% found once. The source material was CD8+ T cells sorted from blood, sampled at week 4, from a patient treated with tofacitinib. Receptors were obtained from a human donor with alopecia areata.

This clone has a handful of counts. The CDR3 loop reads CSVEAPRTSGRETQYF. The CDR3 DNA reads TGCAGCGTTGAAGCTCCCCGGACTAGCGGAAGGGAGACCCAGTACTTC. The genes are TRBV29-1 and TRBJ2-5, with 10 nucleotides matching TRBD2. Germline V lookup: CDR1 SQVTM, CDR2 ANQGSEA. The V segment lost 1 base and the J segment 5 bases; nucleotides outside the gene matches: 10. The CDR3 spans 16 residues.

The table lists this clone with a count of one. This sample includes further DNA sequences coding for the same CDR3. J is TRBJ1-1 and V is TRBV29-1, with unresolved D. CDR1 is SQVTM, CDR2 ANQGSEA, per germline. The CDR3 totals 10 residues. V was pared by 4 bases and J by 2 bases, with 2 bases between. The CDR3: CSVVNTEAFF. As DNA, the CDR3 is TGCAGCGTTGTTAACACTGAAGCTTTCTTT.

This clone has just a few counts. This sequence joins TRBV27 and TRBJ1-2; 7 bases match TRBD1. J lost 4 bases, V lost 5 bases, and 13 bases had no gene match. The CDR3 consists of 16 residues. Germline-derived CDR1 and CDR2 are MNHEY and SMNVEV (reference sequence). The DNA for the CDR3 is TGTGCCAGCAGTCCCGCAGGGGGAGTTTCGACCTATGGCTACACCTTC. Translating it yields CASSPAGGVSTYGYTF.

This clone was counted between two and nine times. This chain links TRBV29-1 with TRBJ1-2; the match to TRBD1 covers 8 bases. The CDR3 spans 16 residues. CDR1 and CDR2 from the germline V gene are SQVTM and ANQGSEA. Trimming removed 3 bases from V and 3 bases from J; junction bases left unmatched: 12. The CDR3 spells CSVEGQAFEGDYGYTF. CDR3 coding DNA: TGCAGCGTTGAGGGACAGGCATTCGAGGGGGACTATGGCTACACCTTC.

This clone was observed a handful of times. The chain carries TRBV29-1 and TRBJ2-7; 9 bases map to TRBD2. The germline V gene encodes CDR1 SQVTM and CDR2 ANQGSEA. Trimming took 6 bases from V and 2 from J; bases not matched to a gene: 8. The CDR3 totals 14 residues. The CDR3 nucleotides are TGCAGCGTGGGGCTTGGCGGGAGGGCCTACGAGCAGTACTTC. Translation: CSVGLGGRAYEQYF.

This clone was seen a single time. The V and J genes are TRBV28 and TRBJ2-7; D may match TRBD1 or TRBD2 (5 bases each). V was clipped by 5 bases and J by 3 bases, with 23 bases between them. Germline assignment: CDR1 MDHEN and CDR2 SYDVKM. The CDR3 has 17 amino acids. CDR3 region: CASSEHPSFGAHYEQYF. For the CDR3, the DNA is TGTGCCAGCAGTGAACACCCCTCTTTCGGGGCTCACTACGAGCAGTACTTC.

In this sample, this clone turned up a few times. The chain has TRBV29-1 and TRBJ2-5, with 7 nucleotides matching TRBD1. The V gene's germline CDR1 is SQVTM and CDR2 ANQGSEA. The ends lost 0 bases at V and 5 bases at J; junction bases unmatched: 6. The CDR3 has 14 amino acids. The CDR3 loop reads CSVEERGLGETQYF. The CDR3 DNA sequence: TGCAGCGTTGAAGAAAGGGGGCTGGGGGAGACCCAGTACTTC.

The rearrangement links TRBV9 to TRBJ1-2; 8 positions agree with TRBD1. CDR1 SGDLS and CDR2 YYNGEE come from the germline V gene. This CDR3 has 15 residues. V dropped 4 bases and J dropped 2; count of bases not matched to a gene: 7. CDR3 region: CASSPPTGGNYGYTF. CDR3 coding DNA: TGTGCCAGCAGCCCTCCCACAGGGGGGAACTATGGCTACACCTTC.

This clone was picked up a small number of times. The V call is TRBV29-1, the J call TRBJ2-7, with TRBD1 matching 8 bases. The V gene end was trimmed by 6 bases and the J gene end by 2 bases; junction bases not matched to a gene: 6. The CDR3 has 13 amino acids. The V gene's germline CDR1 is SQVTM and CDR2 ANQGSEA. The CDR3 DNA follows: TGCAGCGTCGTCCAGGGGGCGACCTACGAGCAGTACTTC. Its translation: CSVVQGATYEQYF.

The sample holds a few counts of this clone. The chain recombines TRBV30 with TRBJ2-7, with 8 bases fitting TRBD1. This CDR3 contains 14 residues. The germline V gene encodes CDR1 GTSNPN and CDR2 SVGIG (reference sequence). V shed 6 bases, J shed 1 base, and the junction held 8 bases outside the gene matches. CDR3: CACLDRGESYEQYF. CDR3 nucleotides: TGTGCCTGTTTAGACAGGGGCGAATCCTACGAGCAGTACTTC.

The genes are TRBV29-1 and TRBJ2-3, with D possibly TRBD2 on 6 matching bases. This CDR3 is built from 13 residues. V lost 4 bases, J lost 5 bases, and 13 bases lay in between. The germline CDR1 and CDR2 sequences are SQVTM and ANQGSEA. CDR3 amino acids: CSVAGDSIDTQYF. DNA of the CDR3: TGCAGCGTTGCGGGGGACTCTATAGATACGCAGTATTTT.

This clone turned up a few times. The gene calls are TRBV5-1 and TRBJ2-5; 8 bases match TRBD1. The junction had 4 bases not matched to a gene; V was cut back by 0 bases and J by 3 bases. CDR1 is SGHRS, CDR2 YFSETQ, per germline. This CDR3 comprises 15 residues. In nucleotides, the CDR3 is TGCGCCAGCAGCTTGGGGACAGGGTACGAAGAGACCCAGTACTTC. Translated, it gives CASSLGTGYEETQYF.

The chain recombines TRBV5-1 with TRBJ1-1, with D possibly TRBD1 on 5 matching bases. This CDR3 region has 12 residues. Germline V gene lookup returns CDR1 SGHRS and CDR2 YFSETQ. V lost 5 bases and J 8 bases, leaving 13 bases between the germline ends. The CDR3 loop reads CASRWGSEEAFF. The CDR3 nucleotides are TGCGCCAGCAGGTGGGGGTCGGAGGAAGCTTTCTTT.

The V call is TRBV29-1, the J call TRBJ2-7, with 7 positions matching TRBD1. CDR1 is SQVTM and CDR2 is ANQGSEA in the germline V gene. J lost 2 bases, V lost 3 bases, and 10 bases had no gene match. The CDR3 contains 15 residues. CDR3 in DNA: TGCAGCGTTGAGGCCCCCAGGGGGAGAGCCTACGAGCAGTACTTC. This sequence encodes CSVEAPRGRAYEQYF.

The J gene is TRBJ2-5, the V gene TRBV19; TRBD1 agrees at 7 bases. V dropped 8 bases and J dropped 0; count of bases not matched to a gene: 3. Per germline, CDR1 LNHDA and CDR2 SQIVND (reference sequence). The CDR3 contains 13 residues. The CDR3 sequence is CASSDRNQETQYF. The CDR3 coding sequence is TGTGCCAGTTCGGACAGGAACCAAGAGACCCAGTACTTC.

This clone turned up a few times. The CDR3 sequence is CSANSALSYEQYF. CDR3 sequence (DNA): TGCAGCGCCAATAGCGCTCTCTCCTACGAGCAGTACTTC. The chain combines TRBV29-1 with TRBJ2-7; a possible D gene is TRBD2 (5 bases). The germline CDR1 and CDR2 sequences are SQVTM and ANQGSEA. Trimming pared 7 bases from V and 0 bases from J, leaving 13 bases between. The CDR3 totals 13 residues.

This clone was recorded a few times. The chain joins TRBV29-1 to TRBJ2-1, with D unclear. Trimming stripped 7 bases from V and 4 bases from J, with 5 bases between. The V gene's germline CDR1 is SQVTM and CDR2 ANQGSEA. The CDR3 contains 10 residues. The CDR3 DNA sequence: TGCAGCGGGAGTTACAATGAGCAGTTCTTC. Its translation: CSGSYNEQFF.

This clone was counted only a few times. The rearrangement joins TRBV29-1 to TRBJ2-1; TRBD1 agrees at 9 bases. Germline V CDR1 and CDR2: SQVTM, ANQGSEA. This CDR3 is 15 amino acids long. V was clipped by 4 bases and J by 7 bases; unmatched bases: 11. CDR3 protein: CSVVPGQGWMNEQFF. The CDR3 coding sequence is TGCAGCGTTGTCCCGGGACAGGGTTGGATGAATGAGCAGTTCTTC.

The V and J genes are TRBV29-1 and TRBJ2-7; D might be TRBD1 or TRBD2, each matching 5 bases. Trimming removed 4 bases at V and 1 base at J, with 14 bases between. This CDR3 spans 14 amino acids. CDR1 and CDR2 (germline): SQVTM, ANQGSEA. CDR3 nucleotide sequence: TGCAGCGTTGTTGGGGGAATTGGTTCCTACGAGCAGTACTTC. The encoded protein is CSVVGGIGSYEQYF.

The V and J genes are TRBV7-2 and TRBJ2-1; 7 bases align to TRBD2. Germline CDR1 is SGHTA and CDR2 is FQGNSA. V was clipped by 6 bases and J by 4 bases; unmatched bases: 6. This CDR3 has 14 residues. The CDR3 DNA is TGTGCCAGCAGACCGAGCGGGATTTACAATGAGCAGTTCTTC. It is translated as CASRPSGIYNEQFF. The full variable domain, with the rest looked up from reference TRBV7-2 and TRBJ2-1, is GAGVSQSPSNKVTEKGKDVELRCDPISGHTALYWYRQSLGQGLEFLIYFQGNSAPDKSGLPSDRFSAERTGGSVSTLTIQRTQQEDSAVYLCASRPSGIYNEQFFGPGTRLTVL.

The chain employs TRBV5-1 and TRBJ2-7; D is possibly TRBD2 (5 bases). This CDR3 has 14 amino acids. V lost 2 bases and J lost 2, with 11 bases in between. Germline V gives CDR1 SGHRS, CDR2 YFSETQ. CDR3 residues: CASSFQYGAYEQYF. The CDR3 DNA sequence: TGCGCCAGCAGCTTTCAGTACGGGGCCTACGAGCAGTACTTC.

This clone came up a few times. The rearrangement uses TRBV5-1 and TRBJ2-3; D uncertain. CDR3 length: 13 residues. V lost 0 bases, J lost 0 bases, and 2 bases lay in between. The germline CDR1 and CDR2 sequences are SGHRS and YFSETQ. The CDR3 loop reads CASSLGSTDTQYF. The CDR3 DNA follows: TGCGCCAGCAGCTTGGGGAGCACAGATACGCAGTATTTT. The complete variable domain, with remaining parts taken from reference TRBV5-1 and TRBJ2-3, reads KAGVTQTPRYLIKTRGQQVTLSCSPISGHRSVSWYQQTPGQGLQFLFEYFSETQRNKGNFPGRFSGRQFSNSRSEMNVSTLELGDSALYLCASSLGSTDTQYFGPGTRLTVL.

There are a few counts of this clone. The chain joins TRBV27 to TRBJ2-7; 10 bases fit TRBD1. V was clipped by 6 bases and J by 0 bases; unmatched bases: 11. There are 17 residues in the CDR3. Germline CDR1 is MNHEY and CDR2 is SMNVEV (reference sequence). CDR3 sequence (DNA): TGTGCCAGCAGGCAATCACGTCGGGACAGGGGCTCCTACGAGCAGTACTTC. It specifies CASRQSRRDRGSYEQYF.

The CDR3 is CASSRTDGPYEQYF. CDR3 DNA sequence: TGTGCCAGCAGTCGAACGGACGGGCCCTACGAGCAGTACTTC. The chain recombines TRBV5-4 with TRBJ2-7; D not resolved. The CDR3 is 14 amino acids. Germline CDR1 SGHNT, CDR2 YYREEE (reference sequence). Trimming left V 5 bases short and J 2 bases short, with 14 bases between.

The rearrangement uses TRBV15 and TRBJ1-2; tentative D call: TRBD1 (5 bases). Germline assignment: CDR1 LNHNV and CDR2 YYDKDF (reference sequence). The ends were cut back, 5 bases at V and 6 bases at J, with 22 bases in the middle. There are 16 residues in the CDR3. For the CDR3, the DNA is TGTGCCACCAGCCCCTTTACGGGACCAACCGATGATGGCTACACCTTC. Its translation is CATSPFTGPTDDGYTF. The complete variable domain, with remaining parts taken from reference TRBV15 and TRBJ1-2, reads DAMVIQNPRYQVTQFGKPVTLSCSQTLNHNVMYWYQQKSSQAPKLLFHYYDKDFNNEADTPDNFQSRRPNTSFCFLDIRSPGLGDTAMYLCATSPFTGPTDDGYTFGSGTRLTVV.

The V call is TRBV5-1, the J call TRBJ1-1; 7 nucleotides agree with TRBD1. CDR3 size: 15 residues. J was trimmed by 6 bases and V by 4 bases; bases with no gene match: 12. The germline CDR1 and CDR2 sequences are SGHRS and YFSETQ. The CDR3 DNA reads as TGCGCCAGCAGCCCGGAACAGGGGAGAAGGGCTGAAGCTTTCTTT. Its protein product is CASSPEQGRRAEAFF.

The V and J genes are TRBV5-5 and TRBJ2-5, with 10 bases lining up with TRBD2. The CDR3 has 15 residues. Trimming took 0 bases from V and 6 from J; bases not matched to a gene: 5. Looked up from germline, CDR1 is SGHKS and CDR2 is YYEKEE (reference sequence). CDR3 sequence reads: CASSLEAGGPKTQYF. CDR3 DNA sequence: TGTGCCAGCAGCTTGGAAGCGGGAGGGCCAAAGACCCAGTACTTC. The variable domain in full, completed from reference TRBV5-5 and TRBJ2-5, reads DAGVTQSPTHLIKTRGQQVTLRCSPISGHKSVSWYQQVLGQGPQFIFQYYEKEERGRGNFPDRFSARQFPNYSSELNVNALLLGDSALYLCASSLEAGGPKTQYFGPGTRLLVL.

The rearrangement links TRBV2 to TRBJ2-3; D unresolved. Trimming stripped 6 bases from V and 4 bases from J, with 8 bases between. The CDR3 runs to 12 residues. Per germline, CDR1 SNHLY and CDR2 FYNNEI. The CDR3 DNA reads as TGTGCCAGCAGGGGTCGATCAGATACGCAGTATTTT. It yields the protein CASRGRSDTQYF.

In the case of this clone: Other DNA variants within this sample encode the same CDR3. The chain uses TRBV27 and TRBJ2-3, with no clear D. V gave up 0 bases and J gave up 0 bases, with 1 base separating them. The CDR3 consists of 13 residues. Germline-derived CDR1 and CDR2 are MNHEY and SMNVEV (reference sequence). CDR3 nucleotide sequence: TGTGCCAGCAGTTTATCAAGCACAGATACGCAGTATTTT. Its translation is CASSLSSTDTQYF.